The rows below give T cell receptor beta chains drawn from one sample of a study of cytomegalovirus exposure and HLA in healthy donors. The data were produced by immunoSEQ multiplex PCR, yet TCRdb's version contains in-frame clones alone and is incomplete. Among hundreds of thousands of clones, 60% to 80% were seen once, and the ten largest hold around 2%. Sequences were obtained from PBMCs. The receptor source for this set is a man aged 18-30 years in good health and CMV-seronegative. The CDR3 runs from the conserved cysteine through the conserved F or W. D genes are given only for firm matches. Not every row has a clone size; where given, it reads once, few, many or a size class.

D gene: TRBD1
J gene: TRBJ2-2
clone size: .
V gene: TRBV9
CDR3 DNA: TGTGCCAGCACCGTAGACAGGGTTACGAACACCGGGGAGCTGTTTTTT
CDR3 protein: CASTVDRVTNTGELFF

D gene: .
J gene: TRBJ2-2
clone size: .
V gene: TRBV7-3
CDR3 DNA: TGTGCCAGCAGCCCAGGAGGGGTTACCGGGGAGCTGTTTTTT
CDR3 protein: CASSPGGVTGELFF

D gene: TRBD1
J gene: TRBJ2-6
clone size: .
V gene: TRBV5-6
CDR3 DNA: TGTGCCAGCAGCTTAGTACAGGGGGCTGAAGGGGCCAACGTCCTGACTTTC
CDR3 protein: CASSLVQGAEGANVLTF

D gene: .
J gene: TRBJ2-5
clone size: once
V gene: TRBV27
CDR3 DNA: TGTGCCAGCAGTTTAACCGACAGATCGTTAGAGACCCAGTACTTC
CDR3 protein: CASSLTDRSLETQYF

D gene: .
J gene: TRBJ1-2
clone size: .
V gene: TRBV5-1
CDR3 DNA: TGCGCCAGCAGCCCTGATACCCGACAATCGGGGGGCTACACCTTC
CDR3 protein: CASSPDTRQSGGYTF

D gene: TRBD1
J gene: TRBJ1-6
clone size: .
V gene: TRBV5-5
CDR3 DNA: TGTGCCAGCAGCTTGAACAGGGGGAATTCACCCCTCCACTTT
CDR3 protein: CASSLNRGNSPLHF

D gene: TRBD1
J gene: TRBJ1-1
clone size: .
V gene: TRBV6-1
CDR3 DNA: TGTGCCAGCAGTCGAAGCGGACCAGGGGGCACTGAAGCTTTCTTT
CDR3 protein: CASSRSGPGGTEAFF

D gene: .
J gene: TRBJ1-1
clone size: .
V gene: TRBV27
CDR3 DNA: TGTGCCAGCAGTTTATCGCGGGTCTGGAACACTGAAGCTTTCTTT
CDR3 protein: CASSLSRVWNTEAFF

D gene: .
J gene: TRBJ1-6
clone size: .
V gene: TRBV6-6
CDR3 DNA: TGTGCCAGCACCACAACCGGGAACCTTAATTCACCCCTCCACTTT
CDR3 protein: CASTTTGNLNSPLHF

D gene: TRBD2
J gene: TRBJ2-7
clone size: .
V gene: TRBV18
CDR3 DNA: TGTGCCAGCTCACCAGTACTAGCGGGAGCCGAGGCGTACTTC
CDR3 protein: CASSPVLAGAEAYF

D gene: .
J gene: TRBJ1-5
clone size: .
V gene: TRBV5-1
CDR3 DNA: TGCGCCAGCAGCGCCACCGGGGTTGATAATCAGCCCCAGCATTTT
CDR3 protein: CASSATGVDNQPQHF

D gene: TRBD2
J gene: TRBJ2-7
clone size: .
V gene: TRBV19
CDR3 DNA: TGTGCCAGTAGTACACTAGCGGGCTCCTACGAGCAGTACTTC
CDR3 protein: CASSTLAGSYEQYF

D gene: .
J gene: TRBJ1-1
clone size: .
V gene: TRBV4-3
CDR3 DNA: TGCGCCAGCAGCCAAGATGGTAGGAACACTGAAGCTTTCTTT
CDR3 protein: CASSQDGRNTEAFF

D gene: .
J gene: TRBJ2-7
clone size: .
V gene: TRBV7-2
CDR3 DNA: TGTGCCAGCAGCCCTGGGACATCATCCTACGAGCAGTACTTC
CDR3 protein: CASSPGTSSYEQYF

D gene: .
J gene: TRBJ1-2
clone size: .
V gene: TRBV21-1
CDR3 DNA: TGTGCCAGCAGCAAAACATCAAACAGGGAGGGTGGCTATGGCTACACCTTC
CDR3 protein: CASSKTSNREGGYGYTF

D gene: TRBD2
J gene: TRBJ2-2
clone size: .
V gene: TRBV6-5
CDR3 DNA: TGTGCCAGCAGTTACTCTATGTTAGCGGGAACCGGGGAGCTGTTTTTT
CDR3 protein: CASSYSMLAGTGELFF

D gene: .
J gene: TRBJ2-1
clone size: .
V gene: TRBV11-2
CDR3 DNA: TGTGCCAGCAGCTTAGACCCTAGCAGATACTCCTACAATGAGCAGTTCTTC
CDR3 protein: CASSLDPSRYSYNEQFF

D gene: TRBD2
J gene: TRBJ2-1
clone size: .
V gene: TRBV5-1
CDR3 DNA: TGCGCCAGCAGCTTGATGGGAGGGAGTTACAATGAGCAGTTCTTC
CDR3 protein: CASSLMGGSYNEQFF

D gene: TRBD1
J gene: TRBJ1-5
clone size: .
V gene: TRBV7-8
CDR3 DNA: TGTGCCAGCAGCTTAGAGACAGGGGGTCAGCCCCAGCATTTT
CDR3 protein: CASSLETGGQPQHF

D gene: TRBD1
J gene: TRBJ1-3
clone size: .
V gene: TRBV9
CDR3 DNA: TGTGCCAGCAGCGCCAGGACAGGCGGAAACACCATATATTTT
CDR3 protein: CASSARTGGNTIYF

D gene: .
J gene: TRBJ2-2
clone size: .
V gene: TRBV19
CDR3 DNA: TGTGCCAGTACTAGGGGGTCCACCGGGGAGCTGTTTTTT
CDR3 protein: CASTRGSTGELFF

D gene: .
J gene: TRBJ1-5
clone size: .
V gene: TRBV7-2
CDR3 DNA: TGTGCCAGCAGCTTAAACCAGGGGTTTCAGCCCCAGCATTTT
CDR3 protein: CASSLNQGFQPQHF

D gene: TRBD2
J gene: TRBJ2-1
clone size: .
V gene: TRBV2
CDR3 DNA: TGTGCCAGCACCTCCGGGACTAGCGGGAAAAAGGTCGATGAGCAGTTCTTC
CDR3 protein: CASTSGTSGKKVDEQFF

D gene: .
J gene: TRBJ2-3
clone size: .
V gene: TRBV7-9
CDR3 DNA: TGTGCCAGCAGCGGAGGGGTTCTAAGCACAGATACGCAGTATTTT
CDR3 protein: CASSGGVLSTDTQYF

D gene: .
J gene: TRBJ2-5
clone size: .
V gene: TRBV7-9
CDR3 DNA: TGTGCCAGCAGCTCGGGGATCGGACAGATTGGAGAGACCCAGTACTTC
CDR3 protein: CASSSGIGQIGETQYF

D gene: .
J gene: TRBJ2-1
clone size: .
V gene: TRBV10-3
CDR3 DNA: TGTGCCATCAGTGACAATTTCGGGGGATCGTACAATGAGCAGTTCTTC
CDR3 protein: CAISDNFGGSYNEQFF

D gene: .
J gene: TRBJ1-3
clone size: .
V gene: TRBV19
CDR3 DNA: TGTGCCAGTTCCAGGGACTCTGGAAACACCATATATTTT
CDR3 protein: CASSRDSGNTIYF

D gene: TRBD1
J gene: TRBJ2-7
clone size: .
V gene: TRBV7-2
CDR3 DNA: TGTGCCAGCAGCTTGAGTCCCGTCAGACAGGGTCCCTACGAGCAGTACTTC
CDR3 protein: CASSLSPVRQGPYEQYF

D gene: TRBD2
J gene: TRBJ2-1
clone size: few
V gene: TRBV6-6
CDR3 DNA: TGTGCCAGCAGTTACTCGAGCGGGAGAGGCGGTGAGCAGTTCTTC
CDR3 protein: CASSYSSGRGGEQFF

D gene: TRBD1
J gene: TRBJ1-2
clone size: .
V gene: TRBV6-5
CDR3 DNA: TGTGCCAGCAGTGGACAGGGCTATGGCTACACCTTC
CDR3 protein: CASSGQGYGYTF

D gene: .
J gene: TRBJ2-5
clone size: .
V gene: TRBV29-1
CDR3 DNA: TGCAGCGTTGAAGGGGGCCCATTACAGGGGGGGCGCCAAGAGACCCAGTACTTC
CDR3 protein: CSVEGGPLQGGRQETQYF

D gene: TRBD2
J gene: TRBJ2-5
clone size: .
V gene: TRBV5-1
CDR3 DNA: TGCGCCAGCAGCTTGAGAAGCGGGGGGCAAGAGACCCAGTACTTC
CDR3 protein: CASSLRSGGQETQYF

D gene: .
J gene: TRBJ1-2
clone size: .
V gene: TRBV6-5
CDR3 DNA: TGTGCCAGCAGAGCCGGGACACTCAAGTACTATGGCTACACCTTC
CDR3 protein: CASRAGTLKYYGYTF

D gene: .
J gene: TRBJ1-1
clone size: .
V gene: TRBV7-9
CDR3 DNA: TGTGCCAGCAGCCCGGGACAACGGAACACTGAAGCTTTCTTT
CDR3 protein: CASSPGQRNTEAFF

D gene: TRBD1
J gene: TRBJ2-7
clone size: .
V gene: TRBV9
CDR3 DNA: TGTGCCAGCAGCGTAGAGGACAGGGAATACGAGCAGTACTTC
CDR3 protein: CASSVEDREYEQYF

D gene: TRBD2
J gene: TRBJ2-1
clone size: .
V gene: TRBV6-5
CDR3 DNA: TGTGCCAGCAGTTCCCTAGCGGGAGTATACAATGAGCAGTTCTTC
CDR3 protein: CASSSLAGVYNEQFF